The rows below give T cell receptor beta chains drawn from one sample of a study of beta chain features in type 1 diabetes. TCRdb keeps only in-frame clones here, not all; method: immunoSEQ multiplex PCR. The sample consists of just under 150,000 clones, about 13% of them appearing once. The sequencing sample was made of central memory CD4+ T cells from blood. The receptors derive from a man aged 18 to 30 with type 1 diabetes. Each CDR3 is given with its conserved first and last residue. The D gene is left open where the match is weak. Only some rows state a clone size, as once, few, many or a class for expanded clones.

j_call d_call clone_size v_call cdr3_length cdr3_aa cdr3_nt
TRBJ2-2 TRBD1 few TRBV30 16 CAWSVLVGGYTGELFF TGTGCCTGGAGTGTACTTGTAGGGGGCTACACCGGGGAGCTGTTTTTT
TRBJ1-5 TRBD1 few TRBV18 17 CASSPTRGTGTDQPQHF TGTGCCAGCTCACCTACCCGAGGGACAGGGACGGATCAGCCCCAGCATTTT
TRBJ1-1 . . TRBV20-1 11 CSASPHTEAFF TGCAGTGCTTCTCCTCATACTGAAGCTTTCTTT
TRBJ1-1 . . TRBV7-2 15 CASTPGSGMNTEAFF TGTGCCAGCACCCCCGGGAGCGGGATGAACACTGAAGCTTTCTTT
TRBJ2-1 . many TRBV6-6 14 CASNNGRGLSEQFF TGTGCCAGCAATAACGGTCGGGGGCTAAGCGAGCAGTTCTTC
TRBJ2-1 . few TRBV28 14 CATMGPEGRNEQFF TGTGCCACCATGGGCCCAGAGGGGCGGAATGAGCAGTTCTTC
TRBJ1-1 . few TRBV19 14 CASRVAGRFTEAFF TGTGCCAGTAGAGTCGCAGGGCGTTTCACTGAAGCTTTCTTT
TRBJ2-3 . few TRBV11-2 14 CASKTTEFTDTQYF TGTGCCAGCAAGACAACCGAGTTCACAGATACGCAGTATTTT
TRBJ2-7 . few TRBV11-3 13 CASSLVTVGEQYF TGTGCCAGCAGCTTAGTCACTGTGGGCGAGCAGTACTTC
TRBJ2-5 TRBD1 . TRBV11-2 14 CASSLATGGETQYF TGTGCCAGCAGCTTAGCAACAGGGGGGGAGACCCAGTACTTC
TRBJ2-6 . . TRBV4-1 14 CASSLDSGANVLTF TGCGCCAGCAGCCTAGATTCTGGGGCCAACGTCCTGACTTTC
TRBJ2-2 . few TRBV20-1 11 CSASKRGELFF TGCAGTGCCTCCAAGCGCGGGGAGCTGTTTTTT
TRBJ1-1 . . TRBV11-3 13 CASSLLENTEAFF TGTGCCAGCAGCTTACTGGAGAACACTGAAGCTTTCTTT
TRBJ1-5 . few TRBV7-8 14 CASSNRDTNQPQHF TGTGCCAGCAGTAACAGGGATACCAATCAGCCCCAGCATTTT
TRBJ2-5 TRBD2 . TRBV30 15 CAWDRLAGGRETQYF TGTGCCTGGGATCGACTAGCGGGGGGGCGAGAGACCCAGTACTTC
TRBJ1-1 . few TRBV29-1 15 CSVDSRGGLNTGAFF TGCAGCGTTGACTCCAGGGGAGGGTTGAACACTGGAGCTTTCTTT
TRBJ2-7 TRBD2 few TRBV20-1 11 CSVGLAVEQYF TGCAGCGTGGGACTAGCGGTCGAGCAGTACTTC
TRBJ1-1 . few TRBV28 12 CASSLYLTEAFF TGTGCCAGCAGTCTATACCTAACTGAAGCTTTCTTT